This T cell receptor beta chain was captured by sequencing in a study of T cells in Graves' hyperthyroidism and ophthalmopathy. It was considered stable Graves' hyperthyroidism when ophthalmopathy did not progress within 18 months. Worth noting for this clonotype: A much larger clone lies a single base off, so this may be a read error.

The CDR3 runs to 14 residues. Germline loops: CDR1 SGHAT, CDR2 FQDESV (reference sequence). RNA transcripts provided the source from which TCR beta CDR3 regions were amplified. HTBI primers drove first-round RT-PCR of the TCR CDR3. TCRdb itself ran the multiplex PCR reads through MiXCR, one entry per CDR3 protein. The sample shows 300,000 to 450,000 distinct CDR3 sequences, roughly 25% of them seen only once. The rearrangement joins TRBV11-1 to TRBJ2-5, with 8 bases identical to TRBD1. The sequenced sample was blood. The sequence was obtained from a man between 50 and 59 years old with Graves' hyperthyroidism. CDR3 in amino acids: CASSFDRGGETLYF. CDR3 in DNA: TGTGCCAGCAGCTTCGACAGGGGTGGGGAGACCCTGTACTTC. The whole variable domain, remainder taken from reference TRBV11-1 and TRBJ2-5, is EAEVAQSPRYKITEKSQAVAFWCDPISGHATLYWYRQILGQGPELLVQFQDESVVDDSQLPKDRFSAERLKGVDSTLKIQPAELGDSAMYLCASSFDRGGETLYFGPGTRLLVL.